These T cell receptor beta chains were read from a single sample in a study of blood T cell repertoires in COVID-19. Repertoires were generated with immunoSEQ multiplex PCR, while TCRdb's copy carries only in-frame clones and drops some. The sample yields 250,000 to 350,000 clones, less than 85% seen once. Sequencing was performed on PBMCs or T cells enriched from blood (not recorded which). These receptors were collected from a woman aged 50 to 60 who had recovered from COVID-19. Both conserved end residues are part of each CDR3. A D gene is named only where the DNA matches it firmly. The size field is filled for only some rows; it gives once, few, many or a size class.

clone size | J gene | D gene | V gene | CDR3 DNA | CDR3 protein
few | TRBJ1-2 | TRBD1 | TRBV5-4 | TGTGCCAGCAGCTTCGGGACAGGGGGCGGTTTGGGAGGCTACACCTTC | CASSFGTGGGLGGYTF
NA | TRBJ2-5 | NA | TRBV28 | TGTGCCAGCAGTATACAACCGGGGTCGCCGTTGGAGACCCAGTACTTC | CASSIQPGSPLETQYF
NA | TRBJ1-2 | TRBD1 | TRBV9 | TGTGCCAGCAACACGGAGGGACAGGCGAACTATGGCTACACCTTC | CASNTEGQANYGYTF
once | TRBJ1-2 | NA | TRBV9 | TGTGCCAGCAGCGTAGAGGGGCATGGCTACACCTTC | CASSVEGHGYTF
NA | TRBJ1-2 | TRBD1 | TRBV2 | TGTGCCAGCAGTGAGTACGCGGCAGGGACAGGCTATGGCTACACCTTC | CASSEYAAGTGYGYTF
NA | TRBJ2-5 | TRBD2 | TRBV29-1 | TGCAGCGTCGAAGGGACTAAAGAGCCAGAGACCCAGTACTTC | CSVEGTKEPETQYF
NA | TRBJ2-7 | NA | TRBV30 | TGTGCCTGGAGTCAAGGGAGCTCCTACGAGCAGTACTTC | CAWSQGSSYEQYF
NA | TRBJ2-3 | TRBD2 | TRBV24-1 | TGTGCCACCAGTGATTTTCGGCGGGAGGGCACAGATACGCAGTATTTT | CATSDFRREGTDTQYF
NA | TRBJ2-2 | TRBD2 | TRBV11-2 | TGTGCCAGCAGGCTCGGGACTAGCGGTAACACCGGGGAGCTGTTTTTT | CASRLGTSGNTGELFF
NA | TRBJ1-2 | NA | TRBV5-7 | TGTGCCAGCAGTTTCTACCGGGAAGATCATTCTAAGAACTATGGCTACACCTTC | CASSFYREDHSKNYGYTF
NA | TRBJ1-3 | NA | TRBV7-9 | TGTGCCAGCAGCTCGACGGACACCTCTGGAAACACCATATATTTT | CASSSTDTSGNTIYF
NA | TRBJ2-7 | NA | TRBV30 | TGTGCCTGGAGTGTACTTTACGAGCAGTACTTC | CAWSVLYEQYF
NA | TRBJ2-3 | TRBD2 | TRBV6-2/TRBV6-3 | TGTGCCAGCAGTACCGGGACTAGCGGGAACGCAGATACGCAGTATTTT | CASSTGTSGNADTQYF
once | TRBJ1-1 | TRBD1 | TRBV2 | TGTGCCAGCAGTAATACAGGGGGGGAAGCTTTCTTT | CASSNTGGEAFF
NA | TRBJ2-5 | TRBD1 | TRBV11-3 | TGTGCCAGCAGCCACGGACAGGGCGGCGAGACCCAGTACTTC | CASSHGQGGETQYF
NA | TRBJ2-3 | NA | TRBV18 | TGTGCCAGCTCACCTAGGAGCCTAGGCACAGATACGCAGTATTTT | CASSPRSLGTDTQYF
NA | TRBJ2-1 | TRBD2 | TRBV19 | TGTGCCAGTGCTAGCGGGAGTGCTTATGAGCAGTTCTTC | CASASGSAYEQFF
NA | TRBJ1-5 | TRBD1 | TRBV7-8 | TGTGCCAGCAGCTATTCAGGGGGAGGCAATCAGCCCCAGCATTTT | CASSYSGGGNQPQHF
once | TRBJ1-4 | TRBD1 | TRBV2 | TGTGCCAGCAGTCCCGACAGGGGGCGGAATGAAAAACTGTTTTTT | CASSPDRGRNEKLFF
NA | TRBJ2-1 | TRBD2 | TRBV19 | TGTGCCAGTAGTCTCGTAGCGGGCCGCCCCAATGAGCAGTTCTTC | CASSLVAGRPNEQFF
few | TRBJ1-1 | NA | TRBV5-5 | TGTGCCAGCAGCTTTGGAGCGGTAAGGGACACTGAAGCTTTCTTT | CASSFGAVRDTEAFF
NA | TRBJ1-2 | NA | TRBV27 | TGTGCCAGCAGTTTATCCGGGTTTGGCTACACCTTC | CASSLSGFGYTF
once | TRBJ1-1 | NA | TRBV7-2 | TGTGCCAGCAGCTTGTGGAGGTGGGAGAACACTGAAGCTTTCTTT | CASSLWRWENTEAFF
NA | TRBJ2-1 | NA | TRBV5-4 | TGTGCCAGCACCCCGGGGGGCCTAAAGGTATATGAGCAGTTCTTC | CASTPGGLKVYEQFF
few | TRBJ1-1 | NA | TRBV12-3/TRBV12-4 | TGTGCCAGCAGTTTAACATCGAACACTGAAGCTTTCTTT | CASSLTSNTEAFF
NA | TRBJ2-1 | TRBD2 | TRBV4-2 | TGTGCCAGCAGCCAAGAGGGGAGCGGGAGTGGTTACAATGAGCAGTTCTTC | CASSQEGSGSGYNEQFF